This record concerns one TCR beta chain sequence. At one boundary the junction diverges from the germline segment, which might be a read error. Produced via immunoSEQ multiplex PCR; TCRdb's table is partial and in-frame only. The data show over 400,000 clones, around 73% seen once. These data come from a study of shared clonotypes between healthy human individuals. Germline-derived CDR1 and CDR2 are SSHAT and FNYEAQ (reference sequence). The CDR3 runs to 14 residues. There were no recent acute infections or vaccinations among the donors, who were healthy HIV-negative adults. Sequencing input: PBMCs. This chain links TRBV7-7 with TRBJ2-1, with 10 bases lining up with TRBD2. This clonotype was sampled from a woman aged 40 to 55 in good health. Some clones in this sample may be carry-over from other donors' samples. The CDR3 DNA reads TGTGCTAGCAGCTTAGAGCGACTAGCGGGCGAGCAGTTCTTC. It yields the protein CASSLERLAGEQFF.